The 17 T cell receptor beta chains reported below all come from one sample, sequenced in a study of cytomegalovirus exposure and HLA in healthy donors. PCR used 60 Vbeta primers and 13 Jbeta primers. Libraries were prepared by immunoSEQ multiplex PCR; TCRdb keeps only in-frame clonotypes and omits some of them. The repertoire holds approximately 150,000 clones, with around 75% as singletons. Sequenced material: PBMCs. These receptors came from a female donor in good health and CMV-seronegative.

This clone was counted once. The V call is TRBV7-8, the J call TRBJ1-2, with D possibly matching TRBD1 (5 bases). The CDR3 covers 16 residues. Trimming shortened V by 3 bases and J by 7 bases, and 21 bases separated the two germline ends. Germline V lookup: CDR1 SGHVS, CDR2 FQNEAQ. In nucleotides, the CDR3 is TGTGCCAGCAGCTTCATTGGATCAGGGTTGGTTAGTGGCTACACCTTC. The encoded protein is CASSFIGSGLVSGYTF.

The chain's CDR3 is CAWSTQGGHEQYF. DNA for the CDR3: TGTGCCTGGAGTACCCAGGGCGGCCACGAGCAGTACTTC. The chain has TRBV30 and TRBJ2-7, with D perhaps TRBD1 (5 bases). Trimming took off 2 bases at V and 5 bases at J, with 13 bases between the two ends. The CDR3 is 13 amino acids. Germline V lookup: CDR1 GTSNPN, CDR2 SVGIG (reference sequence).

The chain links TRBV6-5 to TRBJ2-7; 8 bases are a match to TRBD1. Germline-derived CDR1 and CDR2 are MNHEY and SVGAGI. The CDR3 covers 14 residues. V lost 6 bases and J lost 0; bases outside the gene matches: 4. As DNA, the CDR3 is TGTGCCAGCAGACCCGACAGGGGCTCCTACGAGCAGTACTTC. Translated: CASRPDRGSYEQYF.

Remarks on this clone: One end of the junction does not line up with germline, which may come from a read error. This chain uses TRBV18 with TRBJ2-3, with TRBD1 identical over 9 bases. The CDR3 runs to 15 residues. The germline V gene encodes CDR1 KGHSH and CDR2 LQKENI. CDR3 in DNA: TGTGCCAGCTCACTGGGACAGGGAGGCACAGATATGCAGTATTTT. It translates to CASSLGQGGTDMQYF. Drawing the rest from reference TRBV18 and TRBJ2-3, the complete variable domain is NAGVMQNPRHLVRRRGQEARLRCSPMKGHSHVYWYRQLPEEGLKFMVYLQKENIIDESGMPKERFSAEFPKEGPSILRIQQVVRGDSAAYFCASSLGQGGTDMQYFGPGTRLTVL.

The V gene is TRBV28, the J gene TRBJ2-5; the D gene is possibly TRBD2 (7 bases). Trimming took 7 bases from V and 4 from J, leaving 19 bases between them. Germline V lookup: CDR1 MDHEN, CDR2 SYDVKM. The CDR3 length is 15 residues. The CDR3 reads CASTPGGTGRETQYF. As DNA, the CDR3 is TGTGCCAGCACTCCGGGGGGCACAGGGCGAGAGACCCAGTACTTC.

The chain links TRBV2 to TRBJ1-5; the D gene is possibly TRBD1 (6 bases). V lost 7 bases and J lost 0, with 16 bases in between. This CDR3 has 16 amino acids. The germline V gene has CDR1 SNHLY and CDR2 FYNNEI. The CDR3 DNA reads as TGTGCCAGCAAAAAGGACAGTCTTTATAGCAATCAGCCCCAGCATTTT. Encoded protein: CASKKDSLYSNQPQHF.

The chain is built from TRBV5-1 and TRBJ2-5; 14 bases fit TRBD2. Per germline, CDR1 SGHRS and CDR2 YFSETQ. The CDR3 loop spans 13 amino acids. Trimming at V came to 2 bases and at J to 14 bases, leaving 5 bases not matched to a gene. CDR3 region: CASSFGLAGGQYF. Written as DNA, the CDR3 is TGCGCCAGCAGCTTCGGACTAGCGGGGGGTCAATACTTC.

This chain joins TRBV19 and TRBJ2-1; 7 nucleotides agree with TRBD2. The CDR3 loop spans 15 amino acids. From germline, CDR1 is LNHDA and CDR2 SQIVND (reference sequence). With V trimmed by 7 bases and J by 2 bases, 8 bases remained unmatched. In DNA, the CDR3 is TGTGCCAGTACTCCCACCGGGACTACCTACAATGAGCAGTTCTTC. Residues: CASTPTGTTYNEQFF.

The chain couples TRBV28 to TRBJ2-7; 10 nucleotides agree with TRBD1. The CDR3 totals 13 residues. Trimming took 3 bases from V and 5 from J; bases not matched to a gene: 1. Germline CDR1 is MDHEN and CDR2 is SYDVKM. The chain's CDR3 is CASSLGTGDEQYF. The DNA for the CDR3 is TGTGCCAGCAGTTTGGGGACAGGGGACGAGCAGTACTTC.

This clone showed up just a few times. J is TRBJ2-2 and V is TRBV15; 9 bases fit TRBD1. The germline gives CDR1 LNHNV, CDR2 YYDKDF (reference sequence). The CDR3 sequence is 15 residues long. The V and J ends lost 3 bases and 5 bases, in that order; junction bases with no gene match: 4. The chain's CDR3 is CATSSRTGVTGELFF. In DNA form, the CDR3 reads TGTGCCACCAGCAGCCGGACAGGGGTTACCGGGGAGCTGTTTTTT.

V usage is TRBV5-5 and J usage is TRBJ1-3, with D unresolved. Germline assignment: CDR1 SGHKS and CDR2 YYEKEE (reference sequence). Trimming pared 0 bases from V and 4 bases from J, leaving 5 bases between. The CDR3 is made up of 13 amino acids. The CDR3 DNA is TGTGCCAGCAGCTTGGGCGCAGGAAACACCATATATTTT. It yields the protein CASSLGAGNTIYF.

This clone was recorded once. The V call is TRBV28, the J call TRBJ1-2, with 10 bases that match TRBD1. The CDR3 consists of 14 residues. CDR1 and CDR2 (germline): MDHEN, SYDVKM. V trimming: 5 bases; J trimming: 8 bases; junction bases outside the gene matches: 8. Here the CDR3 DNA reads TGTGCCAGCAGTCCCGCCCGGACAGGGGGAGGCTACACCTTC. Its protein product is CASSPARTGGGYTF.

This clone was seen more than once but under ten times. This sequence joins TRBV18 and TRBJ1-4; 7 nucleotides line up with TRBD1. The junction had 5 bases not matched to a gene; V was cut back by 4 bases and J by 3 bases. This CDR3 contains 15 residues. CDR1 and CDR2 from the germline V gene are KGHSH and LQKENI. The CDR3 here is CASSLATGANEKLFF. The CDR3 DNA follows: TGTGCCAGCTCACTCGCTACAGGGGCTAATGAAAAACTGTTTTTT.

This sequence joins TRBV27 and TRBJ1-1, with 8 bases aligning to TRBD1. V was clipped by 2 bases and J by 3 bases; unmatched bases: 8. The CDR3 is 16 residues long. Germline V CDR1 and CDR2: MNHEY, SMNVEV (reference sequence). The CDR3 region has the DNA TGTGCCAGCAGTTTAAGGGGACAGGTCGCCTACACTGAAGCTTTCTTT. Its translation is CASSLRGQVAYTEAFF.

The CDR3 loop is CASSYPGQGNPEAFF. The CDR3 bases are TGTGCCAGCAGTTACCCCGGACAGGGGAACCCCGAAGCTTTCTTT. The rearrangement uses TRBV6-6 and TRBJ1-1, with 9 bases matching TRBD1. This CDR3 spans 15 amino acids. The V gene's germline CDR1 is MNHNY and CDR2 SVGAGI (reference sequence). Germline trimming cut 2 bases from V and 8 bases from J; bases unmatched to any gene: 9.

The V and J genes are TRBV29-1 and TRBJ2-1; the match to TRBD2 covers 7 bases. Looked up from germline, CDR1 is SQVTM and CDR2 is ANQGSEA. The CDR3 is made up of 12 amino acids. J was trimmed by 10 bases and V by 7 bases; bases with no gene match: 10. CDR3 amino acids: CSAAPSGTEQFF. Written as DNA, the CDR3 is TGCAGCGCCGCGCCGAGCGGGACCGAGCAGTTCTTC.

This clone appeared once. The chain couples TRBV11-2 to TRBJ2-2, with D uncertain. V shed 4 bases and J shed 0 bases, with 3 bases lying between them. CDR3 length: 13 amino acids. The germline CDR1 and CDR2 sequences are SGHAT and FQNNGV. The CDR3 spells CASSYTNTGELFF. The CDR3 nucleotides read TGTGCCAGCAGCTACACGAACACCGGGGAGCTGTTTTTT.